This T cell receptor beta chain was identified during a study of early T cells in non-severe SARS-CoV-2 infection. Study in general: Sequenced bulk RNA came from whole blood that was unsorted, and chains were unpaired.

Individually, cDNA molecules had unique molecular identifiers attached to them. TCRdb reprocessed the 5' RACE reads via MiXCR and lists one record per CDR3 protein. The sample lists about 69,000 distinct CDR3 sequences, 8.5% to 10% seen once, with 5.5% to 7% in the top ten. This clonotype was obtained from an adult who was a healthcare worker with PCR-confirmed SARS-CoV-2 infection or an uninfected control (not recorded which). The specimen sequenced was whole blood.

The DNA for the CDR3 is TGTGCCAGCAGTTTCGGGACAGGGGCGGCCGAGCAGTACTTC. It yields the protein CASSFGTGAAEQYF. The V gene is TRBV6-5, the J gene TRBJ2-7, with 10 bases aligning to TRBD1. Germline V gives CDR1 MNHEY, CDR2 SVGAGI. The CDR3 consists of 14 residues. V lost 4 bases to trimming and J lost 6 bases; unmatched junction nucleotides: 6.